This T cell receptor beta chain was profiled in a study of blood T cells in healthy people across ages. This clonotype was counted only a few times. The CDR3 has 16 residues. V lost 0 bases to trimming and J lost 1 base, with 8 bases between them. Germline-derived CDR1 and CDR2 are SGHRS and YFSETQ. Primers used in a second PCR of about 7 to 12 cycles were a sample-barcoded 5' primer and a J-beta primer mix. Each CDR3 protein is one row after TCRdb ran MiXCR on the 5' RACE reads. The sample gives more than 900,000 distinct CDR3 sequences, around 29% of which show up once; about 10% is in the top ten. These sequences were also reported in another study, on T cells of mothers and their children.

The sample comprised blood. This TCR was sampled from a woman aged 35 to 49 in good health. The chain is built from TRBV5-1 and TRBJ1-6; TRBD1 might be the D (5 bases). The CDR3 sequence is CASSLEQASYNSPLHF. The CDR3 DNA follows: TGCGCCAGCAGCTTGGAACAGGCGTCCTATAATTCACCCCTCCACTTT.